These 32 T cell receptor beta chains were sequenced from one sample in a study of PD-1 blockade in mismatch repair-deficient tumors. Assay: immunoSEQ multiplex PCR; the TCRdb copy retains only in-frame clones and omits some. The table shows 100,000 or so clones, with about four fifths occurring only once. This specimen consisted of peripheral blood, obtained approximately 36 weeks after starting pembrolizumab. These receptors were collected from an adult with mismatch repair-deficient cancer.

The chain has TRBV2 and TRBJ1-5; tentatively, D is TRBD1 (5 bases). The CDR3 has 15 amino acids. CDR1 is SNHLY and CDR2 is FYNNEI in the germline V gene. V gave up 5 bases and J gave up 0 bases, with 11 bases separating them. CDR3 coding DNA: TGTGCCAGCAGTCCGGGACCACATAGCAATCAGCCCCAGCATTTT. As protein: CASSPGPHSNQPQHF. Combining the CDR3 with reference TRBV2 and TRBJ1-5 gives the whole variable domain EPEVTQTPSHQVTQMGQEVILRCVPISNHLYFYWYRQILGQKVEFLVSFYNNEISEKSEIFDDQFSVERPDGSNFTLKIRSTKLEDSAMYFCASSPGPHSNQPQHFGDGTRLSIL.

V gene TRBV2 combines with J gene TRBJ1-1; tentatively, D is TRBD1 (6 bases). In germline, CDR1 is SNHLY, CDR2 FYNNEI. The ends were cut back, 2 bases at V and 6 bases at J, with 13 bases in the middle. The CDR3 contains 14 residues. The CDR3 is CASSERGELAEAFF. CDR3 nucleotide sequence: TGTGCCAGCAGTGAAAGGGGGGAGTTGGCTGAAGCTTTCTTT.

V and J are TRBV15 and TRBJ1-1, with D maybe TRBD1 (5 bases). The germline V and J ends were trimmed by 1 base and 6 bases, with 15 bases remaining between them. The germline gives CDR1 LNHNV, CDR2 YYDKDF (reference sequence). The CDR3 has 15 residues. CDR3 protein: CATSRGGQGGPEAFF. As DNA, the CDR3 is TGTGCCACCAGCAGAGGCGGGCAGGGAGGGCCTGAAGCTTTCTTT.

The CDR3 DNA is TGTGCCAGCTCACCCCTTACGGGGCAAGAGACCCAGTACTTC. Its protein is CASSPLTGQETQYF. The chain uses TRBV18 and TRBJ2-5; D is perhaps TRBD2 (5 bases). V was trimmed by 3 bases and J by 2 bases, leaving 10 bases between them. The CDR3 contains 14 residues. The V gene's germline CDR1 is KGHSH and CDR2 LQKENI.

The chain recombines TRBV5-1 with TRBJ2-7; 10 bases fit TRBD2. The CDR3 contains 14 residues. The germline V gene encodes CDR1 SGHRS and CDR2 YFSETQ. J gave up 4 bases and V 0 bases, and 1 base lay outside the gene matches. This CDR3 reads CASSLGTSGYEQYF. The CDR3 region has the DNA TGCGCCAGCAGCTTGGGGACTAGCGGTTACGAGCAGTACTTC.

V usage is TRBV6-6 and J usage is TRBJ2-7, with 7 nucleotides matching TRBD1. The germline V gene has CDR1 MNHNY and CDR2 SVGAGI (reference sequence). The CDR3 sequence is 13 residues long. Losses at the gene ends were 3 bases for V and 3 bases for J; bases not matched to a gene: 2. The CDR3 here is CASSYRDSYEQYF. DNA for the CDR3: TGTGCCAGCAGTTATCGGGACAGCTACGAGCAGTACTTC.

This clone occurred once. The rearrangement uses TRBV21-1 and TRBJ2-5; the table's D gene call, TRBD1, was not cross checked with the DNA. TRBV21-1 represents a pseudogene. This CDR3 comprises 14 residues. The CDR3 sequence: CASSSPTGQETQYF. The CDR3 bases are TGTGCCAGCAGCAGCCCTACAGGGCAAGAGACCCAGTACTTC.

This rearrangement joins TRBV2 to TRBJ2-1, with D tentatively TRBD2 (6 bases). The CDR3 has 13 amino acids. The V gene's germline CDR1 is SNHLY and CDR2 FYNNEI. Trimming shortened V by 5 bases and J by 9 bases, and 14 bases separated the two germline ends. CDR3 nucleotide sequence: TGTGCCAGCAGTAGCCTAGCGTCCCGTGAGCAGTTCTTC. Amino acids: CASSSLASREQFF.

The chain carries TRBV27 and TRBJ2-3; no clear D gene. Germline V CDR1 and CDR2: MNHEY, SMNVEV (reference sequence). This CDR3 is 14 amino acids long. V was clipped by 4 bases and J by 2 bases, with 10 bases between them. The CDR3 loop is CASSYQFSTDTQYF. The CDR3 DNA sequence: TGTGCCAGCAGTTACCAATTTTCCACAGATACGCAGTATTTT.

The chain combines TRBV7-6 with TRBJ2-5; 13 bases are shared with TRBD2. The germline CDR1 and CDR2 sequences are SGHVS and FNYEAQ. V lost 5 bases and J lost 1; bases outside the gene matches: 7. This CDR3 comprises 17 residues. DNA of the CDR3: TGTGCCAGCAGCCCTGGGACTAGCGGGACTTTCCAAGAGACCCAGTACTTC. Its translation: CASSPGTSGTFQETQYF. Together with reference TRBV7-6 and TRBJ2-5, the CDR3 gives the full variable domain: GAGVSQSPRYKVTKRGQDVALRCDPISGHVSLYWYRQALGQGPEFLTYFNYEAQQDKSGLPNDRFSAERPEGSISTLTIQRTEQRDSAMYRCASSPGTSGTFQETQYFGPGTRLLVL.

This clone has more than one count but fewer than ten. The gene calls are TRBV10-3 and TRBJ2-2; perhaps D is TRBD1 or TRBD2 (5 bases each). The CDR3 has 14 residues. Germline V gives CDR1 ENHRY, CDR2 SYGVKD. The CDR3 DNA sequence: TGTGCGAGCCGGAGAGGGGATCATAACGGGGAGCTGTTTTTT. Encoded protein: CASRRGDHNGELFF.

The rearrangement links TRBV10-2 to TRBJ1-5; weak D call: TRBD1 (6 bases). Germline V gives CDR1 WSHSY, CDR2 SAAADI. The V and J ends lost 6 bases and 0 bases respectively, with 21 bases between them. The CDR3 consists of 18 residues. CDR3 protein: CASSDRGQRLYSNQPQHF. CDR3 nucleotides: TGCGCCAGCAGCGACAGAGGACAGAGACTTTATAGCAATCAGCCCCAGCATTTT.

This clone was seen a handful of times. The chain carries TRBV15 and TRBJ1-2, with 7 bases identical to TRBD1. The CDR3 has 15 amino acids. The germline V gene encodes CDR1 LNHNV and CDR2 YYDKDF (reference sequence). With 3 bases clipped from V and 7 bases from J, the junction kept 11 bases outside the gene matches. The CDR3 nucleotides read TGTGCCACCAGCAGGGACGGACAGGATTCGGGTGGCTACACCTTC. Translated, it gives CATSRDGQDSGGYTF.

Details on this clone: Relative to the germline gene, one junction end is altered; a read error may explain this. This chain uses TRBV6-5 with TRBJ2-1; no firm D call. This CDR3 contains 11 residues. The germline V gene has CDR1 MNHEY and CDR2 SVGAGI. CDR3 in DNA: TGTGCCAGCAGTTACTACGATGAGCAGTTCTTC. Translated, it gives CASSYYDEQFF.

The V and J genes are TRBV5-1 and TRBJ2-2; D uncertain. This CDR3 is built from 13 residues. V was pared by 6 bases and J by 1 base, with 7 bases between. Per germline, CDR1 SGHRS and CDR2 YFSETQ. CDR3: CASTSLNTGELFF. In nucleotides, the CDR3 is TGCGCCAGCACCTCCCTGAACACCGGGGAGCTGTTTTTT.

The table lists this clone with a count of one. The chain links TRBV4-2 to TRBJ2-1; TRBD2 matches at 14 bases. The CDR3 runs to 19 residues. The V segment lost 0 bases and the J segment 5 bases; nucleotides outside the gene matches: 9. Per germline, CDR1 LGHNA and CDR2 YNFKEQ. CDR3 loop: CASSQDGTSGSVVHNEQFF. CDR3 DNA: TGTGCCAGCAGCCAAGACGGGACTAGCGGGAGCGTTGTCCACAATGAGCAGTTCTTC.

This chain connects TRBV29-1 to TRBJ2-6, with D uncertain. The CDR3 is made up of 17 amino acids. Germline CDR1 and CDR2: SQVTM and ANQGSEA. V was clipped by 4 bases and J by 0 bases, with 16 bases between them. The CDR3 bases are TGCAGCGTTGCATCCAACAGTCCCCCCTCTGGGGCCAACGTCCTGACTTTC. Translation: CSVASNSPPSGANVLTF.

The V and J genes are TRBV7-2 and TRBJ2-3, with a weak D call TRBD1 (5 bases). The CDR3 length is 14 residues. The ends were cut back, 1 base at V and 6 bases at J, with 11 bases in the middle. The V gene's germline CDR1 is SGHTA and CDR2 FQGNSA. CDR3 DNA: TGTGCCAGCAGCTTAGGGGCAGGGTCGGATACGCAGTATTTT. Amino acids: CASSLGAGSDTQYF.

V gene TRBV15 combines with J gene TRBJ2-3; no clear D gene. The CDR3 length is 13 residues. V lost 0 bases, J lost 3 bases, and 4 bases lay in between. The germline CDR1 and CDR2 sequences are LNHNV and YYDKDF (reference sequence). CDR3 amino acids: CATSRDPTDTQYF. The CDR3 nucleotides are TGTGCCACCAGCAGAGATCCTACAGATACGCAGTATTTT.

The chain links TRBV5-1 to TRBJ2-1; D possibly corresponds to TRBD2 (6 bases). This CDR3 is 14 amino acids long. In germline, CDR1 is SGHRS, CDR2 YFSETQ. V was cut by 0 bases and J by 6 bases, with 10 bases left in between. This CDR3 is CASSLGTSPNEQFF. Here the CDR3 DNA reads TGCGCCAGCAGCTTGGGTACTAGCCCCAATGAGCAGTTCTTC.

This clone was recorded a few times. The chain couples TRBV2 to TRBJ1-2; D perhaps matches TRBD1 (6 bases). Germline values: CDR1 SNHLY, CDR2 FYNNEI. V shed 0 bases and J shed 5 bases, with 19 bases lying between them. This CDR3 has 17 amino acids. The CDR3 region is CASSEALQGRGNYGYTF. In DNA form, the CDR3 reads TGTGCCAGCAGTGAAGCGCTTCAGGGGAGAGGGAATTATGGCTACACCTTC.

The V and J genes are TRBV9 and TRBJ2-2; D unclear. This CDR3 comprises 17 residues. Germline CDR1 is SGDLS and CDR2 is YYNGEE. Trimming pared 0 bases from V and 0 bases from J, leaving 12 bases between. The DNA for the CDR3 is TGTGCCAGCAGCGTAGCCGTCGCCGGTGCGAACACCGGGGAGCTGTTTTTT. Its protein is CASSVAVAGANTGELFF.

Concerning this clone itself: The junction does not match germline at one end; this may be a read error. The V and J genes are TRBV6-5 and TRBJ2-1, with a possible D match to TRBD2 (6 bases). CDR1 is MNHEY and CDR2 is SVGAGI in the germline V gene. The CDR3 has 12 amino acids. The CDR3 protein is CASTSTSGLRIF. As DNA, the CDR3 is TGTGCCAGCACTTCTACCTCGGGACTGAGAATCTTC.

The rearrangement joins TRBV28 to TRBJ1-5, with no clear D. This CDR3 comprises 14 residues. CDR1 and CDR2 from the germline V gene are MDHEN and SYDVKM. The V and J ends lost 1 base and 5 bases respectively, with 9 bases between them. In DNA form, the CDR3 reads TGTGCCAGCAGTTTATTATCATCGGATCAGCCCCAGCATTTT. Translating it yields CASSLLSSDQPQHF.

The chain employs TRBV2 and TRBJ2-3; 9 positions match TRBD1. Trimming at V came to 7 bases and at J to 5 bases, leaving 10 bases not matched to a gene. The germline V gene has CDR1 SNHLY and CDR2 FYNNEI. The CDR3 covers 15 residues. Here the CDR3 reads CASTLQGATRDTQYF. Here the CDR3 DNA reads TGTGCCAGCACCTTACAGGGGGCGACTAGAGATACGCAGTATTTT.

The chain links TRBV6-1 to TRBJ2-3; D not certain. The CDR3 covers 17 residues. V shed 4 bases and J shed 2 bases, with 19 bases lying between them. Germline-derived CDR1 and CDR2 are MNHNS and SASEGT. The CDR3 DNA is TGTGCCAGCAGTGGATGGGGATTCCTGGGATCCACAGATACGCAGTATTTT. Amino acids: CASSGWGFLGSTDTQYF.

The chain employs TRBV7-2 and TRBJ1-1; no firm D call. Trimming left V 3 bases short and J 1 base short, with 9 bases between. The CDR3 sequence is 14 residues long. CDR1 SGHTA and CDR2 FQGNSA come from the germline V gene. CDR3 sequence (DNA): TGTGCCAGCAGCTTGTCCCTAGGGAACACTGAAGCTTTCTTT. Amino acids: CASSLSLGNTEAFF.

The chain uses TRBV5-1 and TRBJ2-3; D unresolved. CDR1 and CDR2 (germline): SGHRS, YFSETQ. This CDR3 is built from 15 residues. Trimming left V 0 bases short and J 1 base short, with 9 bases between. CDR3: CASSLGGSGTDTQYF. The CDR3 coding sequence is TGCGCCAGCAGCTTGGGTGGGTCCGGCACAGATACGCAGTATTTT.

The chain joins TRBV30 to TRBJ2-1, with 12 positions matching TRBD2. The germline CDR1 and CDR2 sequences are GTSNPN and SVGIG (reference sequence). CDR3 length: 15 residues. The trim removed 2 bases at V and 6 bases at J, leaving 5 bases unmatched. The CDR3 protein is CAWSRLAGVPNEQFF. CDR3 DNA sequence: TGTGCCTGGAGTCGACTAGCGGGAGTTCCCAATGAGCAGTTCTTC.

The chain has TRBV7-2 and TRBJ2-5; 8 bases agree with TRBD1. CDR1 SGHTA and CDR2 FQGNSA come from the germline V gene. CDR3 size: 15 residues. Unmatched junction bases numbered 5, after V lost 5 bases and J lost 0 bases. The CDR3 sequence is CASSQNRGNQETQYF. In nucleotides, the CDR3 is TGTGCCAGCAGCCAAAACAGGGGGAACCAAGAGACCCAGTACTTC.

The V call is TRBV6-5, the J call TRBJ2-1; TRBD2 is a possible D gene (6 bases). Per the germline V gene, CDR1 is MNHEY and CDR2 is SVGAGI. CDR3 length equals 13 residues. Trimming took 6 bases from V and 10 from J, leaving 16 bases between them. CDR3 amino acids: CASRGLSSYEQFF. In nucleotides, the CDR3 is TGTGCCAGCAGGGGACTCTCCTCGTACGAGCAGTTCTTC.

Only one count was recorded for this clone. The chain couples TRBV20-1 to TRBJ1-3; no definite D call. Trimming left V 3 bases short and J 4 bases short, with 4 bases between. The CDR3 consists of 11 residues. Germline CDR1 reads DFQATT; CDR2 reads SNEGSKA (reference sequence). In nucleotides, the CDR3 is TGCAGTGCTAGGGGAGGAAACACCATATATTTT. It codes for CSARGGNTIYF.